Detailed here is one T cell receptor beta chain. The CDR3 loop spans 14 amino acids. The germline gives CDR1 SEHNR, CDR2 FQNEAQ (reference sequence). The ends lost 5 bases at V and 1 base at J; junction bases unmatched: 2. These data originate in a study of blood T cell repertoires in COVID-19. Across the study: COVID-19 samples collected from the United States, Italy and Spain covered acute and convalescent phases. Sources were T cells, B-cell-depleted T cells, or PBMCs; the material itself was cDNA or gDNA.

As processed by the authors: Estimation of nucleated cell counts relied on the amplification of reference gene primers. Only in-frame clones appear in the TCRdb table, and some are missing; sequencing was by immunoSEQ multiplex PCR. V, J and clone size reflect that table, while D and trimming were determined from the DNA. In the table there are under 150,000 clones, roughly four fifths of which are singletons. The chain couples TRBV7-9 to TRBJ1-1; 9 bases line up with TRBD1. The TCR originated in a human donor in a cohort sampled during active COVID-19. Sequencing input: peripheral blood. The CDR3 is CASSEGQGNTEAFF. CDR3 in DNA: TGTGCCAGCAGCGAGGGACAGGGGAACACTGAAGCTTTCTTT.